Below, 22 T cell receptor beta chains from the same sample are listed, as sequenced in a study of long-term antiretroviral therapy in people with HIV. A v3.0 immunoSEQ assay was performed at survey level. Sequencing used immunoSEQ multiplex PCR; TCRdb keeps in-frame clones, though not all of them. The sample lists some 23,000 clones; about 91% were seen once. The sequences come from unsorted PBMCs, collected about 4.5 years after starting antiretroviral therapy. All receptors derive from a man younger than 45 with HIV.

In its sample, this clone was seen once. This chain uses TRBV7-8 with TRBJ1-1; no clear D. The CDR3 runs to 14 residues. Germline lookup yields CDR1 SGHVS and CDR2 FQNEAQ. V lost 1 base to trimming and J lost 4 bases, with 10 bases between them. The CDR3 coding sequence is TGTGCCAGCAGCTTAGAACACCTGAGCACTGAAGCTTTCTTT. It is translated as CASSLEHLSTEAFF.

V is TRBV5-6 and J is TRBJ1-2; 7 bases match TRBD1. The CDR3 extends over 14 amino acids. Germline CDR1 SGHDT, CDR2 YYEEEE. Germline trimming cut 5 bases from V and 6 bases from J; bases unmatched to any gene: 10. The DNA for the CDR3 is TGTGCCAGCAGTTTTACCGGGACAGCGGATGGCTACACCTTC. This codes for CASSFTGTADGYTF.

The chain combines TRBV27 with TRBJ2-7, with D tentatively TRBD1 (6 bases). The V gene's germline CDR1 is MNHEY and CDR2 SMNVEV (reference sequence). The CDR3 totals 12 residues. The ends were cut back, 8 bases at V and 2 bases at J, with 10 bases in the middle. CDR3: CASGDIAYEQYF. The CDR3 nucleotides are TGTGCCAGCGGGGACATTGCCTACGAGCAGTACTTC.

The rearrangement uses TRBV21-1 and TRBJ2-3; the table assigns TRBD2, which was not confirmed against the DNA. TRBV21-1 is shown as a pseudogene. The CDR3 totals 22 residues. Here the CDR3 reads CASSKSRKGLAGAPGRGDTQYF. In DNA, the CDR3 is TGTGCCAGCAGCAAATCCCGTAAGGGACTAGCGGGAGCCCCAGGGAGGGGAGATACGCAGTATTTT.

J is TRBJ2-1 and V is TRBV19; 14 bases are a match to TRBD2. This CDR3 is built from 15 residues. The V and J ends lost 2 bases and 8 bases, in that order; junction bases with no gene match: 2. Germline CDR1 is LNHDA and CDR2 is SQIVND (reference sequence). CDR3 DNA sequence: TGTGCCAGTAGTATAAAGGGACTAGCGGGAGATGAGCAGTTCTTC. Its protein is CASSIKGLAGDEQFF. Together with reference TRBV19 and TRBJ2-1, the CDR3 gives the full variable domain: DGGITQSPKYLFRKEGQNVTLSCEQNLNHDAMYWYRQDPGQGLRLIYYSQIVNDFQKGDIAEGYSVSREKKESFPLTVTSAQKNPTAFYLCASSIKGLAGDEQFFGPGTRLTVL.

The J gene is TRBJ1-5, the V gene TRBV6-6; weak D call: TRBD1 (6 bases). CDR1 and CDR2 from the germline V gene are MNHNY and SVGAGI (reference sequence). This CDR3 has 14 residues. V was pared by 6 bases and J by 5 bases, with 14 bases between. The CDR3 protein is CASSRTGTYQPQHF. The CDR3 DNA reads TGTGCCAGCAGCCGCACAGGGACCTATCAGCCCCAGCATTTT.

The rearrangement links TRBV19 to TRBJ2-3; 9 nucleotides match TRBD2. J was trimmed by 2 bases and V by 7 bases; bases with no gene match: 7. CDR3 length: 15 residues. Germline CDR1 reads LNHDA; CDR2 reads SQIVND (reference sequence). The CDR3 bases are TGTGCCAGTAATAAGGCGGGGGGGACCACAGATACGCAGTATTTT. Amino acids: CASNKAGGTTDTQYF.

This chain uses TRBV6-5 with TRBJ1-3; TRBD1 matches 11 bases. V lost 7 bases, J lost 8 bases, and 4 bases stayed unmatched. CDR3 size: 13 residues. CDR1 is MNHEY, CDR2 SVGAGI, per germline. CDR3 nucleotides: TGTGCCAGCAAGGGACAGGGGGTAGACACCATATATTTT. Residues: CASKGQGVDTIYF.

A single count supports this clone. The rearrangement joins TRBV19 to TRBJ1-2; possible D gene TRBD1, 5 bases. V gave up 9 bases and J gave up 7 bases, with 12 bases separating them. This CDR3 spans 11 amino acids. Germline-derived CDR1 and CDR2 are LNHDA and SQIVND (reference sequence). Here the CDR3 DNA reads TGTGCCAGCAAATCCGGGGCTGGCTACACCTTC. It encodes CASKSGAGYTF.

The chain is built from TRBV6-1 and TRBJ1-3; D ambiguous. The V gene lost 8 bases and the J gene lost 0 bases, with 11 bases spanning the gap. The CDR3 runs to 14 residues. The V gene's germline CDR1 is MNHNS and CDR2 SASEGT. CDR3 DNA sequence: TGTGCCAGCGCCCGTTCCTTCTCTGGAAACACCATATATTTT. This codes for CASARSFSGNTIYF.

The chain couples TRBV11-3 to TRBJ2-1, with 10 nucleotides matching TRBD2. This CDR3 spans 14 amino acids. J lost 9 bases, V lost 3 bases, and 5 bases had no gene match. The germline gives CDR1 SGHNT, CDR2 YENEEA. CDR3 bases: TGTGCCAGCAGCTTTCTAGCGGGAGAGGGTGAGCAGTTCTTC. Translating it yields CASSFLAGEGEQFF.

The chain has TRBV7-9 and TRBJ1-5; TRBD1 matches at 11 bases. V shed 5 bases, J shed 6 bases, and the junction held 3 bases outside the gene matches. CDR3 length: 14 residues. Germline V gene lookup returns CDR1 SEHNR and CDR2 FQNEAQ (reference sequence). The CDR3 reads CASSGGQGGQPQHF. The CDR3 DNA sequence: TGTGCCAGCAGCGGGGGACAGGGGGGTCAGCCCCAGCATTTT.

The CDR3 DNA follows: TGTGCCAGCAGCTTAAGGACAGGGGGGTACGAGCAGTACTTC. Its protein product is CASSLRTGGYEQYF. V and J are TRBV7-2 and TRBJ2-7; 10 nucleotides align to TRBD1. CDR1 is SGHTA, CDR2 FQGNSA, per germline. The CDR3 extends over 14 amino acids. With 2 bases clipped from V and 4 bases from J, the junction kept 2 bases outside the gene matches.

The CDR3 region is CASSPVWGLRTEAFF. CDR3 nucleotides: TGTGCCAGCAGCCCCGTCTGGGGACTCCGGACTGAAGCTTTCTTT. This sequence joins TRBV11-2 and TRBJ1-1; perhaps TRBD1 as D (5 bases). The CDR3 length is 15 residues. The ends were cut back, 5 bases at V and 5 bases at J, with 18 bases in the middle. The germline V gene encodes CDR1 SGHAT and CDR2 FQNNGV. The full variable domain, completed using reference TRBV11-2 and TRBJ1-1, is EAGVAQSPRYKIIEKRQSVAFWCNPISGHATLYWYQQILGQGPKLLIQFQNNGVVDDSQLPKDRFSAERLKGVDSTLKIQPAKLEDSAVYLCASSPVWGLRTEAFFGQGTRLTVV.

This rearrangement joins TRBV5-5 to TRBJ1-1; D not certain. Germline CDR1 and CDR2: SGHKS and YYEKEE (reference sequence). V lost 1 base, J lost 0 bases, and 10 bases lay in between. This CDR3 is 15 amino acids long. CDR3 amino acids: CASSLRGDMNTEAFF. In DNA, the CDR3 is TGTGCCAGCAGCTTGCGCGGGGATATGAACACTGAAGCTTTCTTT.

The chain employs TRBV20-1 and TRBJ2-3; D unclear. From germline, CDR1 is DFQATT and CDR2 SNEGSKA (reference sequence). The V end was cut by 4 bases, the J end by 6 bases, with 8 bases between. This CDR3 has 11 residues. The CDR3 here is CSATGVDTQYF. In DNA form, the CDR3 reads TGCAGTGCTACCGGAGTCGATACGCAGTATTTT.

This chain connects TRBV10-3 to TRBJ1-5; D ambiguous. Germline V gene data show CDR1 as ENHRY and CDR2 as SYGVKD. CDR3 length: 13 residues. V was shortened by 2 bases and J by 2 bases, with 4 bases between the two germline ends. CDR3 in DNA: TGTGCCATCAGTGAGGGGGGCAATCAGCCCCAGCATTTT. Translation gives CAISEGGNQPQHF.

This clone appeared once. V and J are TRBV18 and TRBJ1-5; 10 nucleotides line up with TRBD1. V trimming: 6 bases; J trimming: 2 bases; junction bases outside the gene matches: 13. The CDR3 has 18 residues. Germline V gene lookup returns CDR1 KGHSH and CDR2 LQKENI. CDR3 region: CASSRGQGTGDGNQPQHF. CDR3 DNA: TGTGCCAGCTCGAGGGGGCAGGGGACAGGGGATGGCAATCAGCCCCAGCATTTT.

This chain links TRBV11-2 with TRBJ1-4, with TRBD1 matching 8 bases. With V trimmed by 5 bases and J by 5 bases, 10 bases remained unmatched. Germline V gene lookup returns CDR1 SGHAT and CDR2 FQNNGV. The CDR3 has 16 amino acids. CDR3 sequence reads: CASSTTRTGLNEKLFF. In DNA form, the CDR3 reads TGTGCCAGCAGCACGACAAGGACAGGGCTAAATGAAAAACTGTTTTTT.

The chain employs TRBV28 and TRBJ1-2, with D perhaps matching TRBD1 (5 bases). V lost 6 bases, J lost 8 bases, and 16 bases lay in between. Germline V gives CDR1 MDHEN, CDR2 SYDVKM. The CDR3 spans 13 residues. In DNA, the CDR3 is TGTGCCAGCAGAGGGACTAGGGAGCGAGGCTACACCTTC. This codes for CASRGTRERGYTF.

The rearrangement joins TRBV15 to TRBJ2-7; TRBD2 is a possible D gene (6 bases). The CDR3 covers 15 residues. Germline V CDR1 and CDR2: LNHNV, YYDKDF (reference sequence). The V end was cut by 0 bases, the J end by 6 bases, with 15 bases between. The CDR3 nucleotides read TGTGCCACCAGCAGAGATACCCGGGGGATGAGCGAGCAGTACTTC. Translated, it gives CATSRDTRGMSEQYF.

The chain recombines TRBV27 with TRBJ2-7, with D possibly being TRBD1 (7 bases). Germline V gene data show CDR1 as MNHEY and CDR2 as SMNVEV (reference sequence). The CDR3 consists of 15 residues. V dropped 5 bases and J dropped 4 bases, with 18 bases sitting between them. The CDR3 region has the DNA TGTGCCAGCAGTAGGGAAGGCAGGGGGGCGTACGAGCAGTACTTC. It translates to CASSREGRGAYEQYF.